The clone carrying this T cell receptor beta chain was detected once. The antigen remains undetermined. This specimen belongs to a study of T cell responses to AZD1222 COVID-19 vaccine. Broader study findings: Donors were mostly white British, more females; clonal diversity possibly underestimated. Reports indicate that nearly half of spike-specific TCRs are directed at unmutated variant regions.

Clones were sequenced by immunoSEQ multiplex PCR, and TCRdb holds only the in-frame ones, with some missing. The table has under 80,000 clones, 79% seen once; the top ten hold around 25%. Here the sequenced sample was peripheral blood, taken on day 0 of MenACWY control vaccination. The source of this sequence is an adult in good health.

CDR3 sequence (DNA): TGCGCCAGCAGCCAAGATAGAGGGGTCGCCACTGAAGCTTTCTTT. It specifies CASSQDRGVATEAFF. The chain carries TRBV4-3 and TRBJ1-1; weak D call: TRBD1 (5 bases). CDR1 is LGHNA, CDR2 YSLEER, per germline. The CDR3 contains 15 residues. The V end was cut by 0 bases, the J end by 4 bases, with 12 bases between.